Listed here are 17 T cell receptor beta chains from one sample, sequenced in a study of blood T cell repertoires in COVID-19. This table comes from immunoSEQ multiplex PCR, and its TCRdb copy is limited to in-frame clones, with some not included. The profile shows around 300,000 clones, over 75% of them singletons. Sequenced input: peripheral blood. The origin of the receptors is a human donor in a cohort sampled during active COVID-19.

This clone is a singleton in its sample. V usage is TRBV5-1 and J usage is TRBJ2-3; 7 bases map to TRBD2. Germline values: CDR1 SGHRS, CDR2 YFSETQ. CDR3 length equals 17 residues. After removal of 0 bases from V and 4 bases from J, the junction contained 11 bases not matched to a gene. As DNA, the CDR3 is TGCGCCAGCAGCTTGGCCGGATTAGGACTAGGCGCAGATACGCAGTATTTT. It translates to CASSLAGLGLGADTQYF. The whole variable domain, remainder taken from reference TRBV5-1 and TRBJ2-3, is KAGVTQTPRYLIKTRGQQVTLSCSPISGHRSVSWYQQTPGQGLQFLFEYFSETQRNKGNFPGRFSGRQFSNSRSEMNVSTLELGDSALYLCASSLAGLGLGADTQYFGPGTRLTVL.

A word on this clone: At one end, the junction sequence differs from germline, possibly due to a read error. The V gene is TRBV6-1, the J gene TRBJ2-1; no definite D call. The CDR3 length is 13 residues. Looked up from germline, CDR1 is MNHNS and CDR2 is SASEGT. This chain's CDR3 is CASSETLYDEQFF. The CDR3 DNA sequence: TGTGCCAGCAGTGAGACACTCTACGATGAGCAGTTCTTC.

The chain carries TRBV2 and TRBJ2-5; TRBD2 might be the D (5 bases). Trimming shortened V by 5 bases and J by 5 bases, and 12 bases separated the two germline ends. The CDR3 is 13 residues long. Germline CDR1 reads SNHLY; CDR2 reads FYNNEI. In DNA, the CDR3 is TGTGCCAGCAGTCCATGGGAGAGGGAGACCCAGTACTTC. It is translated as CASSPWERETQYF.

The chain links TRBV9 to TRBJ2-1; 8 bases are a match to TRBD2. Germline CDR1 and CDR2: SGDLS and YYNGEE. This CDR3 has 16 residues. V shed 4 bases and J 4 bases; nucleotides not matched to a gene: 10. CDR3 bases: TGTGCCAGCAGCTTCACCGGGGGGGCCGGTTACAATGAGCAGTTCTTC. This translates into CASSFTGGAGYNEQFF.

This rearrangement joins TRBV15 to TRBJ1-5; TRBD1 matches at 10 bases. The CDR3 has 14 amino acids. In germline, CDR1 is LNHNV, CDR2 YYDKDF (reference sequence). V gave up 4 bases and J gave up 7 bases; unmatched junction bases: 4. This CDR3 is CATSKGQGNQPQHF. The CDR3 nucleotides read TGTGCCACCAGCAAGGGACAGGGGAACCAGCCCCAGCATTTT.

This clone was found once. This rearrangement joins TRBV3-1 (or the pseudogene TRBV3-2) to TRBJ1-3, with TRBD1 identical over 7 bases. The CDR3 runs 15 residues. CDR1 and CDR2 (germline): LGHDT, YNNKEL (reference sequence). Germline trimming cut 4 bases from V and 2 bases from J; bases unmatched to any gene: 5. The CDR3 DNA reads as TGTGCCAGCAGCCCCCTGACAGGGACTGGAAACACCATATATTTT. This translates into CASSPLTGTGNTIYF.

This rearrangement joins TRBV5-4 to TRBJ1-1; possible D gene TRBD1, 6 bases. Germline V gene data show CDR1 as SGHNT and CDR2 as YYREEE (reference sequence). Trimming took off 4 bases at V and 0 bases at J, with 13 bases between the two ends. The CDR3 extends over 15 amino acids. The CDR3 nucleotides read TGTGCCAGCAGCCGACGGACAGCCTTGAACACTGAAGCTTTCTTT. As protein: CASSRRTALNTEAFF.

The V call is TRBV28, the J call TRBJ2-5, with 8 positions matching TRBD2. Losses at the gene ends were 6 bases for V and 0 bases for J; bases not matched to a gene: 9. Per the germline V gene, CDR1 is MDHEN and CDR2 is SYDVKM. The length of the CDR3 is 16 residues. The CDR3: CASSQPGGGYQETQYF. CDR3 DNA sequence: TGTGCCAGCAGCCAACCCGGGGGGGGGTACCAAGAGACCCAGTACTTC.

CDR3 in DNA: TGTGCCAGCAGACCGACTAGCGGGGGGGCCTATGAGCAGTTCTTC. This gives the protein CASRPTSGGAYEQFF. The chain has TRBV7-2 and TRBJ2-1; 14 bases line up with TRBD2. Losses at the gene ends were 6 bases for V and 8 bases for J; bases not matched to a gene: 6. This CDR3 is built from 15 residues. Germline CDR1 is SGHTA and CDR2 is FQGNSA.

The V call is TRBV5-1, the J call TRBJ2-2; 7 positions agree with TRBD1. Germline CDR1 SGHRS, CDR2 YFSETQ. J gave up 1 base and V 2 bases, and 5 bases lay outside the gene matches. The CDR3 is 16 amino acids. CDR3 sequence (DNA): TGCGCCAGCAGCTTCCGAGGGGGCGGGAACACCGGGGAGCTGTTTTTT. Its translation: CASSFRGGGNTGELFF. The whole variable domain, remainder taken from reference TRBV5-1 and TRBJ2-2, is KAGVTQTPRYLIKTRGQQVTLSCSPISGHRSVSWYQQTPGQGLQFLFEYFSETQRNKGNFPGRFSGRQFSNSRSEMNVSTLELGDSALYLCASSFRGGGNTGELFFGEGSRLTVL.

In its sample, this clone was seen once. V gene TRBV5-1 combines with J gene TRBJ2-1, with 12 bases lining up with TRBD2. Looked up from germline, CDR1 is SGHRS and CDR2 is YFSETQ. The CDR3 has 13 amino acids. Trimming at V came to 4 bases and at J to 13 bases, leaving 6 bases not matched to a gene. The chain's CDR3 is CASSITSGGIQFF. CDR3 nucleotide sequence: TGCGCCAGCAGCATAACTAGCGGGGGGATACAGTTCTTC. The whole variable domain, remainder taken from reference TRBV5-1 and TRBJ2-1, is KAGVTQTPRYLIKTRGQQVTLSCSPISGHRSVSWYQQTPGQGLQFLFEYFSETQRNKGNFPGRFSGRQFSNSRSEMNVSTLELGDSALYLCASSITSGGIQFFGPGTRLTVL.

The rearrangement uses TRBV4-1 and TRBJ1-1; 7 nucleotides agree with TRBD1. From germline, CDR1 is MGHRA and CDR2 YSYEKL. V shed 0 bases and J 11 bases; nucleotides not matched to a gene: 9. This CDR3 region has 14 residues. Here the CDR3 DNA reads TGCGCCAGCAGCCAAGATCGACAGGGATTTATTGCTTTCTTT. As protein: CASSQDRQGFIAFF.

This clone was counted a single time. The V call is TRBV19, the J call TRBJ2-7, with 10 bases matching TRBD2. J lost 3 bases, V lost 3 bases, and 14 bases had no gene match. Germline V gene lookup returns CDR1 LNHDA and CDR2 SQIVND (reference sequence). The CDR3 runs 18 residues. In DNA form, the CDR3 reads TGTGCCAGTAGTATTCAGTATAGCGGGGGGCCTATCTTCTACGAGCAGTACTTC. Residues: CASSIQYSGGPIFYEQYF.

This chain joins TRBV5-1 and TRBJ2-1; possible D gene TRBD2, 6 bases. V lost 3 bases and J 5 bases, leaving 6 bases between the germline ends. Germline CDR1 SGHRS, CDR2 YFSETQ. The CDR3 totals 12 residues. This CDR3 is CASSSGDNEQFF. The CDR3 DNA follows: TGCGCCAGCAGCTCGGGAGACAATGAGCAGTTCTTC.

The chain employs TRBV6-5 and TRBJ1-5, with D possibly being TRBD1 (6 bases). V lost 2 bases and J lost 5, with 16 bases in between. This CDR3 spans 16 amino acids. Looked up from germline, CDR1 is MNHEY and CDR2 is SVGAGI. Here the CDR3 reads CASSYADPRGHQPQHF. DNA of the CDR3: TGTGCCAGCAGTTACGCCGATCCCAGGGGACATCAGCCCCAGCATTTT.

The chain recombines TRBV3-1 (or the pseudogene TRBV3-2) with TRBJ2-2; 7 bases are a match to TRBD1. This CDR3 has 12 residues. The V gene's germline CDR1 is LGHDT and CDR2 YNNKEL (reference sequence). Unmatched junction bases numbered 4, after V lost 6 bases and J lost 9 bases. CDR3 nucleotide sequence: TGTGCCAGCAGTCAGGGGGTCCGGGAGCTGTTTTTT. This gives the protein CASSQGVRELFF.

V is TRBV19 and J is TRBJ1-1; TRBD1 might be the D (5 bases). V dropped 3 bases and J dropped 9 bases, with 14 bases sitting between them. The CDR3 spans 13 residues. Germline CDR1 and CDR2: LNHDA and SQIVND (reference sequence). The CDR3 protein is CASSIPEQGKAFF. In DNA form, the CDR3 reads TGTGCCAGTAGTATTCCGGAGCAGGGAAAAGCTTTCTTT.